One sample yielded the 9 T cell receptor beta chains listed below, sequenced in a study of T cell changes during pregnancy in multiple sclerosis. Method: immunoSEQ multiplex PCR; TCRdb's copy keeps in-frame clones and lacks some. The data show roughly 120,000 clones, approximately 93% seen once. The sequencing here drew on peripheral blood, taken before pregnancy. These receptors all come from a female donor with multiple sclerosis, enrolled in a pregnancy study.

The chain is built from TRBV9 and TRBJ2-5; 7 nucleotides line up with TRBD2. Germline V gene sequence: CDR1 SGDLS, CDR2 YYNGEE. This CDR3 has 13 amino acids. The J segment lost 5 bases and the V segment lost 3 bases, leaving 4 bases of the junction unmatched. The DNA for the CDR3 is TGTGCCAGCAGCGCCGGACTAGTGGAGACCCAGTACTTC. It codes for CASSAGLVETQYF.

The chain uses TRBV6-5 and TRBJ2-1; 8 bases are shared with TRBD2. Looked up from germline, CDR1 is MNHEY and CDR2 is SVGAGI. Germline trimming cut 1 base from V and 4 bases from J; bases unmatched to any gene: 3. This CDR3 is 15 amino acids long. CDR3 protein: CASSYLRGGYNEQFF. CDR3 nucleotide sequence: TGTGCCAGCAGTTACTTACGGGGGGGATACAATGAGCAGTTCTTC.

The chain joins TRBV6-1 to TRBJ1-6, with D unclear. Germline assignment: CDR1 MNHNS and CDR2 SASEGT. V was shortened by 5 bases and J by 8 bases, with 7 bases between the two germline ends. The CDR3 has 12 residues. The CDR3 sequence: CASSREDSPLHF. The CDR3 bases are TGTGCCAGCAGTCGGGAGGATTCACCCCTCCACTTT.

The chain combines TRBV21-1 with TRBJ1-1. TRBV21-1 constitutes a pseudogene. CDR3 length: 17 amino acids. CDR3 sequence (DNA): TGTGCCAGCAGCAAAGACAGGCCACAAAGGGGGGGCACTGAAGCTTTCTTT. It encodes CASSKDRPQRGGTEAFF.

The J gene is TRBJ2-5, the V gene TRBV2; weak D call: TRBD2 (6 bases). This CDR3 comprises 14 residues. V lost 7 bases and J 0 bases, leaving 12 bases between the germline ends. Germline V gene lookup returns CDR1 SNHLY and CDR2 FYNNEI. CDR3 loop: CASKPGLNQETQYF. The CDR3 DNA follows: TGTGCCAGCAAACCCGGACTAAACCAAGAGACCCAGTACTTC. Supplemented by reference TRBV2 and TRBJ2-5, the full variable domain reads EPEVTQTPSHQVTQMGQEVILRCVPISNHLYFYWYRQILGQKVEFLVSFYNNEISEKSEIFDDQFSVERPDGSNFTLKIRSTKLEDSAMYFCASKPGLNQETQYFGPGTRLLVL.

The gene calls are TRBV6-1 and TRBJ2-7; the D gene is possibly TRBD1 (6 bases). This CDR3 is built from 13 residues. The germline V gene has CDR1 MNHNS and CDR2 SASEGT. Trimming removed 8 bases at V and 1 base at J, with 12 bases between. CDR3 residues: CASSFDRSYEQYF. CDR3 nucleotides: TGTGCCAGCTCTTTCGACAGGTCCTACGAGCAGTACTTC.

The chain couples TRBV7-3 to TRBJ2-2; 10 positions match TRBD2. The CDR3 has 16 residues. Losses at the gene ends were 5 bases for V and 4 bases for J; bases not matched to a gene: 7. The germline gives CDR1 SGHTA, CDR2 FQGTGA. CDR3 sequence: CASSPQRGGRTGELFF. The CDR3 nucleotides read TGTGCCAGCAGCCCTCAGCGGGGGGGCCGCACCGGGGAGCTGTTTTTT.

V and J are TRBV19 and TRBJ2-2; D possibly corresponds to TRBD1 (5 bases). This CDR3 contains 14 residues. CDR1 and CDR2 (germline): LNHDA, SQIVND (reference sequence). V gave up 1 base and J gave up 2 bases, with 5 bases separating them. The CDR3 bases are TGTGCCAGTAGTATAGGGACAAACACCGGGGAGCTGTTTTTT. This codes for CASSIGTNTGELFF.

The genes are TRBV6-5 and TRBJ1-4; 8 nucleotides line up with TRBD1. Germline values: CDR1 MNHEY, CDR2 SVGAGI. CDR3 length equals 15 residues. Unmatched junction bases numbered 4, after V lost 0 bases and J lost 7 bases. CDR3 loop: CASSYSWTGSEKLFF. The CDR3 DNA reads TGTGCCAGCAGTTACTCCTGGACAGGGTCTGAAAAACTGTTTTTT.